The rows below give T cell receptor beta chains drawn from one sample of a study of cytomegalovirus exposure and HLA in healthy donors. The data were produced by immunoSEQ multiplex PCR, yet TCRdb's version contains in-frame clones alone and is incomplete. The sample contains roughly 170,000 clones, 75% to 90% of which appear only once. The material sequenced was PBMCs. All receptors come from a man aged 45 to 65 in good health and CMV-seronegative. Both conserved end residues are part of each CDR3. A D gene is named only where the DNA matches it firmly. The size of a clone is reported for some rows only, either as once, few or many, or as a class for expanded clones.

v_call	j_call	d_call	clone_size	cdr3_aa	cdr3_nt
TRBV6-5	TRBJ1-1	TRBD1	NA	CASQQQGASAEAFF	TGTGCCAGCCAGCAACAGGGGGCCTCGGCTGAAGCTTTCTTT
TRBV7-9	TRBJ2-2	NA	NA	CASSPGLPNTGELFF	TGTGCCAGCAGCCCCGGACTACCGAACACCGGGGAGCTGTTTTTT
TRBV4-1	TRBJ2-5	TRBD1	NA	CASSQGGQALQETQYF	TGCGCCAGCAGCCAAGGGGGACAGGCCCTCCAAGAGACCCAGTACTTC
TRBV19	TRBJ1-5	TRBD1	NA	CASSLSDRGQPQHF	TGTGCCAGTAGTCTCAGCGACAGGGGCCAGCCCCAGCATTTT
TRBV7-2	TRBJ1-6	NA	NA	CASSLARGALPSPLHF	TGTGCCAGCAGCTTAGCGCGGGGGGCCCTGCCTTCACCCCTCCACTTT
TRBV5-1	TRBJ1-6	TRBD1	NA	CASSSWDRRSPLHF	TGCGCCAGCAGCAGCTGGGACAGGCGTTCACCCCTCCACTTT
TRBV7-9	TRBJ1-3	NA	NA	CASSLTPGITIYF	TGTGCCAGCAGCTTAACGCCGGGGATCACCATATATTTT
TRBV7-9	TRBJ1-4	TRBD1	NA	CASSQRGRPNEKLFF	TGTGCCAGCAGCCAGAGGGGGCGACCTAATGAAAAACTGTTTTTT
TRBV15	TRBJ2-5	NA	NA	CATSRRDGKETQYF	TGTGCCACCAGCAGGAGAGACGGGAAAGAGACCCAGTACTTC
TRBV11-2	TRBJ2-5	TRBD2	few	CASSPLSSGTGAQYF	TGTGCCAGCAGCCCTCTTTCTAGCGGGACGGGGGCCCAGTACTTC
TRBV11-3	TRBJ2-3	TRBD1	NA	CASSAPGQGTDTQYF	TGTGCCAGCAGCGCCCCGGGACAGGGGACAGATACGCAGTATTTT
TRBV5-4	TRBJ1-5	NA	NA	CASSSDGGSNQPQHF	TGTGCCAGCAGCTCGGACGGAGGAAGCAATCAGCCCCAGCATTTT
TRBV7-9	TRBJ2-3	NA	NA	CSSSLYSARRVDTQYF	TGTTCCAGCAGCTTATATAGCGCCAGGCGGGTCGATACGCAGTATTTT
TRBV5-6	TRBJ1-1	NA	NA	CASSLAVWEKGMTFF	TGTGCCAGCAGCTTGGCCGTGTGGGAAAAGGGGATGACTTTCTTT
TRBV7-2	TRBJ2-7	NA	NA	CASSLGSGGPYEQYF	TGTGCCAGCAGCTTAGGCTCAGGGGGGCCCTACGAGCAGTACTTC
TRBV9	TRBJ2-3	TRBD2	NA	CASSVSGGAADTQYF	TGTGCCAGCAGCGTGAGCGGGGGGGCGGCAGATACGCAGTATTTT
TRBV6-5	TRBJ2-7	TRBD2	NA	CASSYSASGSSYEQYF	TGTGCCAGCAGTTACTCGGCTAGCGGGAGCTCCTACGAGCAGTACTTC
TRBV6-6	TRBJ1-1	NA	NA	CASSSGNTEAFF	TGTGCCAGCAGTTCAGGGAACACTGAAGCTTTCTTT
TRBV6-5	TRBJ1-6	NA	once	CASSYREERSPLHF	TGTGCCAGCAGTTACAGGGAGGAGCGTTCACCCCTCCACTTT
TRBV27	TRBJ2-7	NA	NA	CASRSAGGSSYEQYF	TGTGCCAGCAGAAGCGCGGGCGGTAGCTCCTACGAGCAGTACTTC
TRBV4-3	TRBJ2-1	TRBD2	NA	CASSQKSLAGVAYNEQFF	TGCGCCAGCAGCCAAAAGAGTCTAGCGGGGGTCGCCTACAATGAGCAGTTCTTC
TRBV7-2	TRBJ1-2	NA	NA	CASSPGRDNGYTF	TGCGCCAGCAGCCCGGGACGGGACAATGGCTACACCTTC
TRBV5-4	TRBJ1-1	NA	few	CASSTWTLNTEAFF	TGTGCCAGCAGCACGTGGACTCTGAACACTGAAGCTTTCTTT
TRBV28	TRBJ1-1	TRBD1	NA	CASSLGTAAEAFF	TGTGCCAGCAGTTTAGGGACAGCGGCTGAAGCTTTCTTT
TRBV6-6	TRBJ2-7	TRBD2	NA	CASSPTGGDYEQYF	TGTGCCAGCAGTCCCACGGGGGGGGACTACGAGCAGTACTTC
TRBV7-2	TRBJ2-3	NA	NA	CASSAATDTQYF	TGTGCCAGCAGCGCGGCCACAGATACGCAGTATTTT
TRBV6-5	TRBJ2-3	NA	NA	CASSYGGSSDTQYF	TGTGCCAGCAGTTACGGGGGGAGTTCAGATACGCAGTATTTT
TRBV10-3	TRBJ2-7	TRBD1	once	CAISPGTGLREQYF	TGTGCCATCAGCCCTGGGACAGGGTTGAGGGAGCAGTACTTC
TRBV5-1	TRBJ2-7	TRBD2	NA	CASRGGSTSGGPYEQYF	TGCGCCAGCAGGGGGGGATCGACTAGCGGGGGGCCCTACGAGCAGTACTTC
TRBV4-3	TRBJ2-7	TRBD2	few	CASSQVAGEGGEQYF	TGCGCCAGCAGCCAAGTAGCGGGAGAAGGAGGCGAGCAGTACTTC
TRBV7-6	TRBJ2-5	NA	NA	CASSFIQETQYF	TGTGCCAGCAGCTTTATCCAAGAGACCCAGTACTTC
TRBV5-1	TRBJ1-5	NA	NA	CASSDGTGGNQPQHF	TGCGCCAGCAGCGACGGGACGGGGGGAAATCAGCCCCAGCATTTT
TRBV19	TRBJ2-1	TRBD2	NA	CASSKTSGRSNEQFF	TGTGCCAGTAGTAAGACTAGCGGGAGGTCCAATGAGCAGTTCTTC
TRBV7-2	TRBJ1-2	NA	NA	CASSSQTTRYGYTF	TGTGCCAGCAGCTCACAGACAACTCGCTATGGCTACACCTTC
TRBV18	TRBJ1-4	NA	few	CASSTGHTEKLFF	TGTGCCAGCTCAACAGGACATACTGAAAAACTGTTTTTT
TRBV7-3	TRBJ2-3	NA	NA	CASSWLGAGTDTQYF	TGTGCCAGCAGCTGGTTGGGGGCTGGGACAGATACGCAGTATTTT
TRBV27	TRBJ2-7	TRBD1	NA	CASSYNRGYSYEQYF	TGTGCCAGCAGTTACAACAGGGGGTACTCCTACGAGCAGTACTTC
TRBV6-5	TRBJ1-1	NA	few	CASSYTGTTEAFF	TGTGCCAGCAGTTATACAGGGACCACTGAAGCTTTCTTT
TRBV7-2	TRBJ1-1	NA	NA	CASSSVRGEDEAFF	TGTGCCAGCAGCTCAGTTCGGGGGGAGGATGAAGCTTTCTTT
TRBV5-1	TRBJ2-1	NA	NA	CASSLGSGLTALWQFF	TGCGCCAGCAGCTTGGGTAGCGGCTTAACAGCGTTGTGGCAGTTCTTC
TRBV6-5	TRBJ1-1	NA	NA	CASSYGAAGASEAFF	TGTGCCAGCAGTTACGGGGCGGCGGGGGCCAGTGAAGCTTTCTTT
TRBV7-2	TRBJ2-5	TRBD1	NA	CASRPSGTGTQETQYF	TGTGCCAGCCGTCCCTCCGGGACAGGGACCCAAGAGACCCAGTACTTC
TRBV5-6	TRBJ2-3	NA	once	CASSLKLALGTDTQYF	TGTGCCAGCAGCTTGAAACTAGCCCTCGGCACAGATACGCAGTATTTT
TRBV18	TRBJ2-5	TRBD2	NA	CASSPSIVRLAGAKETQYF	TGTGCCAGCTCACCTTCCATCGTTCGACTAGCGGGAGCGAAAGAGACCCAGTACTTC
TRBV28	TRBJ2-3	TRBD2	NA	CASSPIGPTSGGTDTQYF	TGTGCCAGCAGTCCTATAGGCCCAACTAGCGGGGGCACAGATACGCAGTATTTT
TRBV5-1	TRBJ2-5	TRBD2	once	CASSLVGLAGVETQYF	TGCGCCAGCAGCTTGGTGGGACTAGCGGGAGTCGAGACCCAGTACTTC
TRBV10-2	TRBJ2-5	TRBD1	NA	CASSVQGARETQYF	TGCGCCAGCAGTGTTCAGGGGGCAAGAGAGACCCAGTACTTC
TRBV4-1	TRBJ1-5	TRBD1	NA	CASSQETTGGLRPQHF	TGCGCCAGTAGCCAGGAAACGACAGGGGGCTTGAGGCCCCAGCATTTT
TRBV6-6	TRBJ2-7	TRBD2	once	CASRPPGGSILREQYF	TGTGCCAGCAGACCCCCGGGAGGGTCGATTCTCCGCGAGCAGTACTTC
TRBV19	TRBJ2-2	TRBD2	NA	CASSIGASGNTGELFF	TGTGCCAGTAGTATAGGGGCTAGCGGGAACACCGGGGAGCTGTTTTTT
TRBV6-1	TRBJ1-6	NA	NA	CASILTGNSPLHF	TGTGCCAGCATATTAACGGGGAATTCACCCCTCCACTTT
TRBV6-5	TRBJ2-5	NA	NA	CASSYSPRGVGGQYF	TGTGCCAGCAGTTACTCTCCCAGGGGGGTAGGAGGCCAGTACTTC
TRBV7-9	TRBJ1-4	TRBD1	NA	CASSLRQGGEKLFF	TGTGCCAGCAGCTTACGACAGGGAGGCGAAAAACTGTTTTTT
TRBV6-6	TRBJ2-7	TRBD2	once	CASSYAGGDYEQYF	TGTGCCAGCAGTTACGCGGGGGGAGACTACGAGCAGTACTTC
TRBV4-2	TRBJ2-7	TRBD2	few	CASSQEGLANYEQYF	TGTGCCAGCAGCCAAGAGGGACTAGCGAACTACGAGCAGTACTTC
TRBV7-3	TRBJ1-4	NA	NA	CASSPTGGAAEKLFF	TGTGCCAGCAGCCCAACTGGGGGGGCGGCTGAAAAACTGTTTTTT